This T cell receptor beta chain was captured in a study of shared clonotypes between healthy human individuals. Study-level points and caveats: Rarefaction showed sorted-subset sequencing was incomplete despite large depth. Clonotype sharing levels among donors were expected to vary with sequencing depth.

Naive CD8 cells lacked CD45RO and underwent positive selection for CCR7, leaving out terminally differentiated effector memory CD45RA+ cells. Participating donors were healthy, HIV-negative adults free of recent acute infections or vaccinations. The table lists this clone with a count of one. The antigen is unknown. Produced via immunoSEQ multiplex PCR; TCRdb's table is partial and in-frame only. The sample carries about 2.1 million clones, around 95% recorded once. Germline V CDR1 and CDR2: SGHTA, FQGTGA. This CDR3 spans 14 amino acids. Unmatched junction bases numbered 2, after V lost 5 bases and J lost 1 base.

The receptor was isolated from a man younger than 35 in good health. Some clones in this sample may be carry-over from other donors' samples. Sequencing input: naive CD8+ T cells from PBMCs. This chain joins TRBV7-3 and TRBJ2-3, with TRBD1 identical over 8 bases. DNA for the CDR3: TGTGCCAGCAGCGAGGACAGGGGCACAGATACGCAGTATTTT. Translating it yields CASSEDRGTDTQYF.